This T cell receptor (beta chain) was found in a study of cytomegalovirus exposure and HLA in healthy donors. Whole-study findings and limits: The study flagged roughly 150 TCR beta chains as cytomegalovirus-associated. There were some public TCRs occurring in many donors, but most TCR sequences were rare. Relative to equally common others, HLA-associated TCR beta chains showed greater clonal expansion in a later analysis. Later genetic work tied a missense DCLRE1C variant to beta-chain V and J trimming.

Notes on this clone: The antigen remains undetermined.

Germline lookup yields CDR1 SGHAT and CDR2 FQNNGV. The CDR3 is 16 residues long. The junction had 9 bases not matched to a gene; V was cut back by 1 base and J by 5 bases. Vbeta (60) and Jbeta (13) primers were used in the PCR. Clones were sequenced by immunoSEQ multiplex PCR, and TCRdb holds only the in-frame ones, with some missing. The sample lists about 180,000 clones, roughly 77% occurring once. This chain links TRBV11-2 with TRBJ1-1; 8 bases are shared with TRBD1. Sequencing was performed on PBMCs. This sequence originates from a woman in her thirties in good health and CMV-seropositive. Here the CDR3 reads CASSLAFRGLGTEAFF. CDR3 DNA: TGTGCCAGCAGCTTAGCCTTCAGGGGGCTGGGGACTGAAGCTTTCTTT.